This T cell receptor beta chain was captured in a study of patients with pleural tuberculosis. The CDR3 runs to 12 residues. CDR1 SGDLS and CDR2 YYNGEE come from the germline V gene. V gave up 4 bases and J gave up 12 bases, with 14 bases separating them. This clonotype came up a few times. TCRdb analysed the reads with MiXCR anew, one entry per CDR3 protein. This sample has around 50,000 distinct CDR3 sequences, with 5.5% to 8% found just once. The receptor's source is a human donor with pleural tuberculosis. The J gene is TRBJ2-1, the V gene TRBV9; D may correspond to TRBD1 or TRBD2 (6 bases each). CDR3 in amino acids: CASSTEGGLQFF. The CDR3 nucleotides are TGTGCCAGCAGCACGGAGGGGGGTCTGCAGTTCTTC.